This passage covers 27 T cell receptor beta chains from one sample sequenced in a study of OX40 agonist ivuxolimab in advanced cancers. The library was obtained by the immunoSEQ multiplex PCR assay. The table was pulled from immuneACCESS by TCRdb, which kept in-frame rearrangements only. Such tables lose some clones; where checked, under half of the loss comes from unresolved V genes, and the rest has no known cause. Recorded for this sample are tens of thousands of clones; 80% of them occurred a single time. The leading ten clones occupy under 9.5% of the sample. The source was CD4+ or CD8+ T cells sorted from blood, collected in a trial of the OX40 agonist ivuxolimab. The receptor source for this set is an adult with an advanced solid tumor such as melanoma, head and neck, liver or kidney cancer.

The gene calls are TRBV18 and TRBJ1-4; D unclear. The CDR3 is made up of 17 amino acids. V lost 3 bases and J lost 8, with 22 bases in between. Germline CDR1 is KGHSH and CDR2 is LQKENI. The chain's CDR3 is CASSPGPSWVLVEKLFF. In DNA, the CDR3 is TGTGCCAGCTCACCCGGTCCCTCTTGGGTTTTGGTCGAAAAACTGTTTTTT.

V and J are TRBV23-1 and TRBJ1-1, with a possible D match to TRBD1 (5 bases). TRBV23-1 is an ORF for which the function is uncertain. The CDR3 runs to 15 residues. The ends were cut back, 0 bases at V and 4 bases at J, with 12 bases in the middle. The CDR3 DNA is TGCGCCAGCAGTCAATCCGGCAGGGTGGGCACTGAAGCTTTCTTT. Its protein is CASSQSGRVGTEAFF.

In its sample, this clone was seen many times. This CDR3 is CASSMTGQGASGYTF. The CDR3 DNA is TGTGCCAGTAGTATGACCGGACAGGGGGCATCGGGCTACACCTTC. This rearrangement joins TRBV19 to TRBJ1-2; TRBD1 matches 11 bases. CDR1 and CDR2 from the germline V gene are LNHDA and SQIVND (reference sequence). The length of the CDR3 is 15 residues. V dropped 3 bases and J dropped 8; count of bases not matched to a gene: 8.

The gene calls are TRBV19 and TRBJ1-1; D gene unclear. V lost 6 bases, J lost 4 bases, and 12 bases lay in between. CDR1 and CDR2 (germline): LNHDA, SQIVND (reference sequence). The CDR3 is 13 residues long. The DNA for the CDR3 is TGTGCCAGTAGATCGTCCGGCGGCACTGAAGCTTTCTTT. Protein product: CASRSSGGTEAFF.

The V and J genes are TRBV28 and TRBJ2-7; the match to TRBD1 covers 9 bases. V lost 4 bases, J lost 4 bases, and 5 bases stayed unmatched. This CDR3 is 14 amino acids long. Looked up from germline, CDR1 is MDHEN and CDR2 is SYDVKM. In DNA form, the CDR3 reads TGTGCCAGCAGTTGGGGGACAGGGTGGTACGAGCAGTACGTC. Translation gives CASSWGTGWYEQYV.

This clone has a handful of counts. The V gene is TRBV11-3, the J gene TRBJ2-1, with 8 nucleotides matching TRBD2. The CDR3 totals 14 residues. The germline V gene has CDR1 SGHNT and CDR2 YENEEA. The V segment lost 5 bases and the J segment 4 bases; nucleotides outside the gene matches: 4. The CDR3 sequence is CASSRGGPYNEQFF. The CDR3 DNA reads as TGTGCCAGCAGCCGCGGGGGGCCTTACAATGAGCAGTTCTTC.

CDR3 protein: CATGTQNTEAFF. In nucleotides, the CDR3 is TGTGCCACCGGGACACAGAACACTGAAGCTTTCTTT. This rearrangement joins TRBV6-5 to TRBJ1-1, with D tentatively TRBD1 (6 bases). Between the trimmed V and J ends, which lost 10 bases and 1 base, there was a span of 10 bases. Germline CDR1 MNHEY, CDR2 SVGAGI. This CDR3 is 12 amino acids long.

This sequence joins TRBV12-5 and TRBJ2-1; the match to TRBD2 covers 14 bases. Germline-derived CDR1 and CDR2 are LGHNT and FRNRAP. With V trimmed by 7 bases and J by 6 bases, 5 bases remained unmatched. This CDR3 region has 15 residues. The CDR3 spells CASAKGLAGGNEQFF. CDR3 DNA: TGTGCTAGTGCCAAAGGACTAGCGGGGGGCAATGAGCAGTTCTTC.

For this clone: Other DNA sequences within the sample encode an identical CDR3. V is TRBV29-1 and J is TRBJ2-5, with D tentatively TRBD1 (6 bases). Germline CDR1 is SQVTM and CDR2 is ANQGSEA. V dropped 3 bases and J dropped 5 bases, with 13 bases sitting between them. This CDR3 comprises 13 residues. The CDR3 reads CSVDTGSGETQYF. The CDR3 DNA reads as TGCAGCGTTGACACAGGGTCGGGGGAGACCCAGTACTTC.

This clone was observed a single time. The rearrangement links TRBV5-8 to TRBJ2-6, with no clear D. Germline V gene lookup returns CDR1 SGHTS and CDR2 YDEGEE. The CDR3 spans 18 residues. Trimming took 1 base from V and 0 from J, leaving 14 bases between them. The CDR3 DNA reads as TGTGCCAGCAGCTTGAGAGCCGGACGGTACTCTGGGGCCAACGTCCTGACTTTC. It specifies CASSLRAGRYSGANVLTF.

This clone was counted a few times. The chain couples TRBV5-6 to TRBJ2-5, with 7 bases lining up with TRBD1. This CDR3 region has 15 residues. The V gene end was trimmed by 0 bases and the J gene end by 5 bases; junction bases not matched to a gene: 7. The germline gives CDR1 SGHDT, CDR2 YYEEEE. The CDR3 coding sequence is TGTGCCAGCAGCTTGGAGACAGGGTGGTCGGAGACCCAGTACTTC. Translated, it gives CASSLETGWSETQYF. Variable domain in full (rest from reference TRBV5-6 and TRBJ2-5): DAGVTQSPTHLIKTRGQQVTLRCSPKSGHDTVSWYQQALGQGPQFIFQYYEEEERQRGNFPDRFSGHQFPNYSSELNVNALLLGDSALYLCASSLETGWSETQYFGPGTRLLVL.

The rearrangement uses TRBV10-1 and TRBJ2-3; 7 bases line up with TRBD1. J gave up 0 bases and V 7 bases, and 4 bases lay outside the gene matches. The CDR3 is made up of 14 amino acids. Germline CDR1 and CDR2: WNHNN and SYGVQD (reference sequence). The CDR3 nucleotides are TGCGCCAGCAAGGGGGCCCAGAGCACAGATACGCAGTATTTT. Its protein product is CASKGAQSTDTQYF.

The genes are TRBV7-2 and TRBJ1-2, with D uncertain. V lost 0 bases to trimming and J lost 4 bases, with 9 bases between them. This CDR3 spans 14 amino acids. Germline V gives CDR1 SGHTA, CDR2 FQGNSA. The CDR3 protein is CASSLARQLYGYTF. CDR3 in DNA: TGTGCCAGCAGCTTAGCAAGACAACTCTATGGCTACACCTTC.

The CDR3 DNA sequence: TGTGCCAGCAGCTTAATAGGCGGGGGGGGTAATGAGCAGTTCTTC. Residues: CASSLIGGGGNEQFF. The chain is built from TRBV11-2 and TRBJ2-1; 9 bases map to TRBD2. This CDR3 is 15 amino acids long. The V gene's germline CDR1 is SGHAT and CDR2 FQNNGV. With 2 bases clipped from V and 7 bases from J, the junction kept 6 bases outside the gene matches.

Written as DNA, the CDR3 is TGTGCCAGCAGCTTAGAGCCGGGACAGGGGGCGTACGAGCAGTACTTC. Protein sequence: CASSLEPGQGAYEQYF. The V call is TRBV7-2, the J call TRBJ2-7; 12 bases map to TRBD1. The V segment lost 1 base and the J segment 4 bases; nucleotides outside the gene matches: 5. CDR1 and CDR2 (germline): SGHTA, FQGNSA. The CDR3 has 16 residues.

V is TRBV7-3 and J is TRBJ2-1, with 11 nucleotides matching TRBD2. The length of the CDR3 is 13 residues. Germline CDR1 reads SGHTA; CDR2 reads FQGTGA. V shed 5 bases and J 12 bases; nucleotides not matched to a gene: 6. This CDR3 reads CASSKLAGAVQFF. For the CDR3, the DNA is TGTGCCAGCAGCAAACTAGCGGGAGCGGTGCAGTTCTTC.

A remark on this clone: Other DNA sequences from this sample encode an identical CDR3 as well. The chain combines TRBV27 with TRBJ1-5; 8 nucleotides agree with TRBD1. Germline V gene sequence: CDR1 MNHEY, CDR2 SMNVEV (reference sequence). Unmatched junction bases numbered 9, after V lost 7 bases and J lost 7 bases. This CDR3 spans 14 amino acids. The CDR3 reads CASTQRQGTQPQHF. As DNA, the CDR3 is TGTGCCAGCACCCAACGACAGGGGACCCAGCCCCAGCATTTT.

This chain connects TRBV7-2 to TRBJ1-3; no reliable D call. The V gene's germline CDR1 is SGHTA and CDR2 FQGNSA. The length of the CDR3 is 15 residues. The ends were cut back, 4 bases at V and 6 bases at J, with 16 bases in the middle. In DNA, the CDR3 is TGTGCCAGCAGCTCGCCCCCAGACGGGAAAAACACCATATATTTT. This translates into CASSSPPDGKNTIYF.

With regard to this clone: The sample carries other DNA sequences with the same CDR3. The rearrangement links TRBV5-4 to TRBJ1-1, with D maybe TRBD1 (5 bases). Per germline, CDR1 SGHNT and CDR2 YYREEE (reference sequence). Trimming removed 2 bases at V and 2 bases at J, with 13 bases between. CDR3 length: 15 residues. As DNA, the CDR3 is TGTGCCAGCAGCTTAGGAGGGGCCCTAAACACTGAAGCTTTCTTT. This encodes CASSLGGALNTEAFF.

The rearrangement uses TRBV5-5 and TRBJ1-5, with D perhaps matching TRBD1 (5 bases). V lost 4 bases to trimming and J lost 1 base, with 6 bases between them. Germline lookup yields CDR1 SGHKS and CDR2 YYEKEE (reference sequence). This CDR3 contains 13 residues. The CDR3 nucleotides are TGTGCCAGCAGCAGGGACAGCAATCAGCCCCAGCATTTT. It specifies CASSRDSNQPQHF.

This chain uses TRBV4-1 with TRBJ2-5, with TRBD2 matching 9 bases. Germline CDR1 is MGHRA and CDR2 is YSYEKL. V trimming: 6 bases; J trimming: 1 base; junction bases outside the gene matches: 6. The CDR3 runs 15 residues. The CDR3 loop reads CASSLVTSGQETQYF. Here the CDR3 DNA reads TGCGCCAGCAGTCTGGTGACTAGCGGCCAAGAGACCCAGTACTTC.

This clone appeared a single time. CDR3 coding DNA: TGTGCCAGCAGCCCCACCGGGAAGGCTAACTATGGCTACACCTTC. Its protein product is CASSPTGKANYGYTF. The V call is TRBV7-9, the J call TRBJ1-2; D uncertain. The germline CDR1 and CDR2 sequences are SEHNR and FQNEAQ (reference sequence). V was cut by 5 bases and J by 0 bases, with 13 bases left in between. This CDR3 is 15 amino acids long.

The rearrangement joins TRBV4-2 to TRBJ1-3; a weak D match, TRBD1 (5 bases). Trimming pared 5 bases from V and 0 bases from J, leaving 14 bases between. The CDR3 is 16 residues long. Germline values: CDR1 LGHNA, CDR2 YNFKEQ. The CDR3 sequence: CASSLPQGSSGNTIYF. Written as DNA, the CDR3 is TGTGCCAGCAGCTTACCCCAGGGAAGCTCTGGAAACACCATATATTTT.

V and J are TRBV7-3 and TRBJ2-1; 11 bases align to TRBD1. Per germline, CDR1 SGHTA and CDR2 FQGTGA. V lost 5 bases, J lost 8 bases, and 5 bases stayed unmatched. This CDR3 has 14 residues. CDR3 protein: CASSLGQGAYEQFF. The CDR3 DNA reads as TGTGCCAGCAGCCTCGGACAGGGGGCCTATGAGCAGTTCTTC.

The V and J genes are TRBV21-1 and TRBJ1-1; the D call in the table, TRBD1, was not verified against the DNA. TRBV21-1 is flagged as a pseudogene. The CDR3 loop spans 15 amino acids. Written as DNA, the CDR3 is TGTGCCAGCAGCAAAGCGGCCCAGATGAACACTGAAGCTTTCTTT. It translates to CASSKAAQMNTEAFF.

Concerning this clone itself: The identical CDR3 is also encoded by other nucleotide sequences in the sample. The chain employs TRBV7-2 and TRBJ1-2, with D perhaps matching TRBD1 (6 bases). Germline V lookup: CDR1 SGHTA, CDR2 FQGNSA. The CDR3 spans 13 residues. The germline V and J ends were trimmed by 2 bases and 9 bases, with 13 bases remaining between them. DNA of the CDR3: TGTGCCAGCAGCTTAAACAGGGCTAATCGCTACACCTTC. Translating gives CASSLNRANRYTF.

J is TRBJ2-1 and V is TRBV4-1; D remains unclear. Germline V gene lookup returns CDR1 MGHRA and CDR2 YSYEKL. Trimming removed 0 bases at V and 12 bases at J, with 12 bases between. The length of the CDR3 is 13 residues. CDR3 sequence reads: CASSQDGEVVQFF. In DNA form, the CDR3 reads TGCGCCAGCAGCCAAGATGGTGAGGTGGTGCAGTTCTTC.